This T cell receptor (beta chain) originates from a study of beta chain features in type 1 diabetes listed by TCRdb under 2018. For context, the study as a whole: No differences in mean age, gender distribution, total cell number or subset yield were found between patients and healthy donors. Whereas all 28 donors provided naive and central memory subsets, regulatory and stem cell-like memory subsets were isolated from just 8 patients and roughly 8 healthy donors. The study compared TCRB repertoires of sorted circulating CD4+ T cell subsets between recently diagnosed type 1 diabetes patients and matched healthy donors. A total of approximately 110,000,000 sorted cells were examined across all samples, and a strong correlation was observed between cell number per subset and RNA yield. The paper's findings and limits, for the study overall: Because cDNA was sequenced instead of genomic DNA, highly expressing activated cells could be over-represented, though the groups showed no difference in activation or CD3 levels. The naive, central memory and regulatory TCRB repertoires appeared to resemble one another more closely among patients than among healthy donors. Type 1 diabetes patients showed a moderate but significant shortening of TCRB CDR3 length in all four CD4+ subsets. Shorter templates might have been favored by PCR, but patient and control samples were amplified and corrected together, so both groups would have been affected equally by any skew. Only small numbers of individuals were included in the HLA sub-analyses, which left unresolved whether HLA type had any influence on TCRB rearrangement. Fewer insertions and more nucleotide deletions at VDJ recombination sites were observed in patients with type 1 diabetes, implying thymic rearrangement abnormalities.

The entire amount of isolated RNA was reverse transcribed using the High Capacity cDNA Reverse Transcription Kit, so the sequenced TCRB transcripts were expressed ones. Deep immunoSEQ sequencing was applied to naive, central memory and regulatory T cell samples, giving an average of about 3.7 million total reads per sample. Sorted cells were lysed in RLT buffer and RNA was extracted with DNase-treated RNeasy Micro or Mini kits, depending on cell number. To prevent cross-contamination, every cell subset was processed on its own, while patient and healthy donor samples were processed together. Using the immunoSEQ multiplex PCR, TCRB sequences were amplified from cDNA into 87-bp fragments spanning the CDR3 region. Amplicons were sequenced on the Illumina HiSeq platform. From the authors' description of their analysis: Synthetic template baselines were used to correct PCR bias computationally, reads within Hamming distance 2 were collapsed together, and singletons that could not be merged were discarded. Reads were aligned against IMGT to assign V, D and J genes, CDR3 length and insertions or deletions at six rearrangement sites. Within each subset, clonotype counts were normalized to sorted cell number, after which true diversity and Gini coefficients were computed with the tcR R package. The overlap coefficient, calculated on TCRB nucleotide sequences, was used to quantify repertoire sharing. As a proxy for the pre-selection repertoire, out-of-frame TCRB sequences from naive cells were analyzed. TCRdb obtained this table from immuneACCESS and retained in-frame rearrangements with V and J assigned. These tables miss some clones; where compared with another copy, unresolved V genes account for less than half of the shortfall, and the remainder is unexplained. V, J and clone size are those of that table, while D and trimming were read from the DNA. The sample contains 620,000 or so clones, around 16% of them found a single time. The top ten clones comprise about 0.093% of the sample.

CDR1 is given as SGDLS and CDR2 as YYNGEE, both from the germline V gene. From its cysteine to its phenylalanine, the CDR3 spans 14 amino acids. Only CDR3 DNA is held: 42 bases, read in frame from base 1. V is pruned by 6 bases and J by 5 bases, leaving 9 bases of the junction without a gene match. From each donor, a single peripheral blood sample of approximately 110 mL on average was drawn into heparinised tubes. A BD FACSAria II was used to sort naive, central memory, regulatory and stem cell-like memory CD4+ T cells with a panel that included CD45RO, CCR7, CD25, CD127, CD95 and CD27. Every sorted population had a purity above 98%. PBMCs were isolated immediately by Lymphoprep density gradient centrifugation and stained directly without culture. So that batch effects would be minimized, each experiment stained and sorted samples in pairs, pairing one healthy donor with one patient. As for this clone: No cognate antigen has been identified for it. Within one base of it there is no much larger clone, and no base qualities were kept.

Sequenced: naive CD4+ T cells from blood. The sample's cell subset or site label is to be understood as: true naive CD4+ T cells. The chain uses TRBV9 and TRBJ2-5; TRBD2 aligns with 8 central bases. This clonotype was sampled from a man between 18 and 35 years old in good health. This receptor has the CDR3 CASNDAGGRETQYF. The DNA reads TGTGCCAGCAATGACGCGGGGGGTAGGGAGACCCAGTACTTC. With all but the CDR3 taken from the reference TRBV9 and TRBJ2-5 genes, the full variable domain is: DSGVTQTPKHLITATGQRVTLRCSPRSGDLSVYWYQQSLDQGLQFLIQYYNGEERAKGNILERFSAQQFPDLHSELNLSSLELGDSALYFCASNDAGGRETQYFGPGTRLLVL.